This T cell receptor (beta chain) was sequenced for a study of blood T cell repertoires in COVID-19. The germline gives CDR1 SGHRS, CDR2 YFSETQ. V was clipped by 0 bases and J by 0 bases, with 7 bases between them. The CDR3 is 14 amino acids. Profiling relied on immunoSEQ multiplex PCR, and the TCRdb table lists in-frame clones only, not all of them. This sample has approximately 110,000 clones, with roughly 82% found just once. Sequencing used peripheral blood. The genes are TRBV5-1 and TRBJ2-7; D not resolved. The receptor comes from a human donor in a cohort sampled during active COVID-19. The CDR3 loop reads CASSLETHSYEQYF. DNA of the CDR3: TGCGCCAGCAGCTTGGAGACACACTCCTACGAGCAGTACTTC.